What follows describes a single T cell receptor (beta chain). The antigen is undetermined. These data originate in a study of T cells in Graves' hyperthyroidism and ophthalmopathy. V gave up 4 bases and J gave up 0 bases; unmatched junction bases: 5. The CDR3 is made up of 16 amino acids. Germline-derived CDR1 and CDR2 are ENHRY and SYGVKD. Amplification of TCR beta CDR3 regions used RNA as the template. When the TCR CDR3 underwent first-round RT-PCR, the HTBI primer set was used. TCRdb fed the multiplex PCR reads into MiXCR, producing one record per CDR3 protein. The repertoire has over 500,000 distinct CDR3 sequences, roughly a sixth of them found once; the top ten carry 25% to 30%. Findings and limits, study-wide: Ophthalmopathy was distinguished from stable hyperthyroidism by 13 V-J signatures.

What was sequenced was blood. The rearrangement joins TRBV10-3 to TRBJ2-7, with 11 positions matching TRBD2. This TCR came from a woman in her twenties or thirties with Graves' ophthalmopathy. The CDR3 here is CAISGGTSGSSYEQYF. CDR3 sequence (DNA): TGTGCCATCAGTGGGGGGACTAGCGGTAGCTCCTACGAGCAGTACTTC.